This T cell receptor (beta chain) was sequenced during a study of identifying expanded T cells in peripheral blood (dated by TCRdb to 2018 to 2020). General notes on the study: Technical replicates were generated by sequencing separate aliquots of the same genomic DNA pool, and four replicates were compared pairwise.

The CDR3 sequence holds 14 residues, the cysteine and phenylalanine included. CDR3 DNA is the only sequence kept; it has 42 bases, read in frame from the first base. In the germline V gene (reference sequence), CDR1 corresponds to LNHDA and CDR2 to SQIVND. V sheds 6 bases and J sheds 4 bases, leaving 12 bases between their ends. Turning to this clone: Its antigen is still unknown. The sample holds no much larger clone one base away, and base qualities are not on file.

The immunoSEQ Assay, which relies on bias-controlled multiplex PCR amplification of genomic DNA, was used to profile TCRbeta CDR3 regions. The authors' pipeline ran thus. To quantify the absolute abundance of each unique TCRbeta CDR3 region, the sequences were collapsed and filtered. Differential abundance was tested with two models: a binomial (Fisher-equivalent) model and a beta-binomial model that adds time-dependent variance fitted from healthy donors. Clones with fewer than 5 combined templates were removed, and differential abundance was called for clones with a Benjamini-Hochberg FDR below 0.01. In the beta-binomial model, variance was expressed as a function of the total template count across the two samples, in the form v = (b*log(k)+a)^2. TCRdb provides this immuneACCESS table in a form limited to in-frame rearrangements. Some clones are lacking; in checked studies, under half of them reflect an unresolved V gene, and why the rest are absent is not known. V and J calls and clone size are as listed in that table; D and trimming were resolved from the DNA. For this sample the table gives under 150,000 clones, of which about 88% were detected only once. Of the sample, approximately 8% is held by the ten largest clones.

Summary of the overall study and its limitations: The authors expected biological variance in healthy repertoires might increase further over much longer intervals such as months to years. Between technical replicates the binomial model flagged about 1.1 differentially abundant clones, whereas over about 2 weeks the binomial model flagged about 15 and over about four weeks approximately 18. Variance in clone template counts between approximately 2-week samples significantly increased with total template count across all healthy donors. Across all healthy-donor time intervals, the beta-binomial model significantly cut both the number of clones called differentially abundant and the false-positive rate.

No immune events, such as infections, were documented for the healthy donors during the collection period. Blood repertoires from healthy donors were used as a training cohort for calibrating time-dependent variance in a beta-binomial model of differential abundance of T-cell clones. The training cohort comprised 10 or so healthy donors, 3 female and 7 male. The donors were between roughly 29 and 70 years old, with an average age of around 42 years. Obtained from a commercial supplier, whole blood was collected from each healthy donor at three time points set about two weeks apart. Genomic DNA was extracted from unsorted whole blood for immunosequencing.

Sequenced: blood. This receptor chain uses TRBV19 and TRBJ1-4; the D gene is not confidently resolved. This receptor was identified in a person aged 18-70 years in good health. The CDR3 amino acid sequence is: CASSIGNNNEKLFF. In nucleotide form, the sequence is TGTGCCAGTAGCATCGGAAATAATAATGAAAAACTGTTTTTT.